This T cell receptor (beta chain) was recovered during a study of cytomegalovirus exposure and HLA in healthy donors (dated by TCRdb to 2016 to 2017). Study-wide context: The approximately 710 repertoires of the first cohort and the 110 or so validation repertoires were produced on the same platform, according to a later analysis. The aim of the study was to test whether cataloging public T cell receptors could identify signatures of past pathogen exposure. Besides the first cohort of 666 subjects, a separate validation cohort made up of over a hundred different subjects was used. To predict cytomegalovirus infection status, the study brought together high-throughput TCR immunosequencing, statistical association of individual TCRs with disease status, and machine learning. Study-wide findings and limitations: According to the authors, the approach could potentially be generalized to other disease states and immunological phenotypes. Across donors, most TCR sequences were observed very rarely, whereas some public TCRs were present in many individuals. In a later analysis, TCRs clustered in the first cohort were found to also tend to co-occur in the 110 or so validation repertoires, with about 93% of cluster scores above 0. In vitro tests confirmed that a few of the cytomegalovirus-associated TCR beta chains recognize cytomegalovirus antigens. All 120 or so repertoires were used to score co-occurrence in the validation cohort in a later analysis, because that analysis had no HLA typing for the cohort. In the study, about 150 TCR beta chains were listed as associated with cytomegalovirus. The classifier was reported to diagnose cytomegalovirus status with high specificity and sensitivity in both the original cohort and the validation cohort.

Donors formed part of the validation cohort, which comprised 120 subjects and was distinct from the first cohort of over 500 subjects. A word on this clone: Its antigen is currently not known. Base qualities are missing; no much larger clone stands one base away.

The library was obtained by the immunoSEQ multiplex PCR assay. In the original analysis: A statistical classification framework was built to diagnose cytomegalovirus status from the catalog of TCR beta chain sequences. TCRdb took this table from immuneACCESS and kept in-frame rearrangements with V and J called. Such tables lack part of the clones; where checked against another copy, unresolved V genes explain under half of the gap, and the rest is unexplained. V and J calls plus clone size are reproduced from that table; the DNA served to infer D and trimming. This sample comprises over 150,000 clones, about four fifths of them detected only once. The leading ten clones occupy 2.8% of the sample. V is reduced by 4 bases and J by 9 bases, leaving a spacing of 10 bases between them. Its CDR3 holds 11 amino acids, cysteine through phenylalanine. Left in the record is the CDR3 DNA by itself, 33 bases read in frame from the first base. The germline V gene (reference sequence) sets CDR1 to DFQATT and CDR2 to SNEGSKA.

Material: PBMCs. The source of this sequence is a young woman in good health and CMV-seropositive. Rearrangement joined TRBV20-1 to TRBJ2-1, and perhaps TRBD1 as D gene, on 5 matching bases. The CDR3 protein: CSAKEGVEQFF. In nucleotide form, the sequence is TGCAGTGCTAAGGAAGGGGTTGAGCAGTTCTTC.